A selection of T cell receptor beta chains follows, all from one sample in a study of blood T cell repertoires in COVID-19. Assay used: immunoSEQ multiplex PCR; TCRdb lists only in-frame clones, some missing. Here the sample spans approximately 93,000 clones, around 79% being singletons. The sequencing sample was made of peripheral blood. The receptors derive from a woman aged 80 or over with acute or convalescent COVID-19. CDR3s include the opening cysteine and the closing phenylalanine or tryptophan. The order of the fields is V gene, D gene, clone size, J gene, CDR3 protein, CDR3 DNA. A D gene is named only where the DNA matches it firmly. Clone size is stated in some rows and not others, as once, few, many or a class when expanded.

>TRBV7-8|NA|NA|TRBJ1-1
CASSPTSSGTEAFF
TGTGCCAGCAGCCCCACGAGTTCGGGAACTGAAGCTTTCTTT
>TRBV6-1|NA|NA|TRBJ1-1
CASSELGANTEAFF
TGTGCCAGCAGTGAATTGGGGGCGAACACTGAAGCTTTCTTT
>TRBV4-3|TRBD1|NA|TRBJ1-5
CASSPGTGGGNQPQHF
TGCGCCAGCAGCCCGGGGACAGGGGGCGGCAATCAGCCCCAGCATTTT
>TRBV29-1|TRBD1|NA|TRBJ1-4
CSVGGGAATNEKLFF
TGCAGCGTTGGAGGGGGCGCGGCAACTAATGAAAAACTGTTTTTT
>TRBV5-6|NA|NA|TRBJ2-4
CASSLGGLAKNIQYF
TGTGCCAGCAGCTTGGGAGGGCTAGCCAAAAACATTCAGTACTTC
>TRBV28|TRBD1|NA|TRBJ1-5
CASSPGTGHQPQHF
TGTGCCAGCAGCCCTGGGACAGGCCATCAGCCCCAGCATTTT
>TRBV7-8|NA|NA|TRBJ2-2
CASSKDGGTGELFF
TGTGCCAGCAGCAAAGACGGGGGCACCGGGGAGCTGTTTTTT
>TRBV6-2/TRBV6-3|TRBD1|NA|TRBJ2-3
CASSGALTGGIDTQYF
TGTGCCAGCAGTGGCGCCCTGACAGGGGGGATAGATACGCAGTATTTT
>TRBV19|NA|NA|TRBJ2-1
CASSNRQGWNEQFF
TGTGCCAGTAGTAATCGACAAGGATGGAATGAGCAGTTCTTC
>TRBV30|NA|NA|TRBJ1-4
CARREGGEKLFF
TGTGCCCGGCGGGAGGGAGGAGAAAAACTGTTTTTT
>TRBV27|NA|NA|TRBJ2-7
CASSNGGSYEQYF
TGTGCCAGCAGTAACGGGGGATCCTACGAGCAGTACTTC
>TRBV10-3|TRBD1|NA|TRBJ1-4
CAISPEQRQGGEKLFF
TGTGCCATCAGTCCTGAACAACGACAGGGAGGTGAAAAACTGTTTTTT
>TRBV19|NA|once|TRBJ1-2
CASSIDGLYGYTF
TGTGCCAGTAGTATAGATGGACTCTATGGCTACACCTTC
>TRBV19|NA|few|TRBJ1-6
CASSISGQGKSPLHF
TGTGCCAGTAGTATAAGTGGCCAGGGAAAATCACCCCTCCACTTT
>TRBV18|NA|NA|TRBJ1-1
CASAHSNLMNTEAFF
TGTGCCAGCGCCCACAGTAACCTCATGAACACTGAAGCTTTCTTT
>TRBV18|NA|many|TRBJ1-1
CANPITPNTEAFF
TGTGCCAACCCTATCACCCCGAACACTGAAGCTTTCTTT
>TRBV3-1/TRBV3-2|TRBD1|NA|TRBJ1-4
CASSQPGTGKEKLFF
TGTGCCAGCAGCCAACCCGGGACAGGGAAAGAAAAACTGTTTTTT
>TRBV5-5|NA|NA|TRBJ1-4
CASSLDQAATNEKLFF
TGTGCCAGCAGCTTGGACCAGGCTGCAACTAATGAAAAACTGTTTTTT
>TRBV18|TRBD1|NA|TRBJ2-3
CASSRDLGQGGGDTQYF
TGTGCCAGCTCACGGGACCTGGGACAGGGTGGAGGAGATACGCAGTATTTT
>TRBV5-1|NA|NA|TRBJ2-7
CASSQLGGGRYEQYF
TGCGCCAGCAGCCAGCTGGGGGGGGGCCGGTACGAGCAGTACTTC
>TRBV29-1|TRBD1|NA|TRBJ1-5
CSVETGPNQPQHF
TGCAGCGTGGAGACAGGGCCAAATCAGCCCCAGCATTTT
>TRBV6-1|NA|NA|TRBJ2-2
CASSEPSGNTGELFF
TGTGCCAGCAGTGAACCCTCAGGGAACACCGGGGAGCTGTTTTTT
>TRBV11-2|TRBD2|few|TRBJ2-1
CASSTGLAPNEQFF
TGTGCCAGCAGCACCGGACTAGCGCCAAATGAGCAGTTCTTC
>TRBV19|NA|few|TRBJ2-3
CASSPKGERDTQYF
TGTGCCAGTAGTCCCAAGGGGGAACGTGATACGCAGTATTTT
>TRBV28|NA|NA|TRBJ1-2
CASSLSDSTYGYTF
TGTGCCAGCAGTTTATCCGACAGTACCTATGGCTACACCTTC
>TRBV5-8|TRBD1|few|TRBJ1-6
CASSRTGYNSPLHF
TGTGCCAGCAGCCGGACAGGTTATAATTCACCCCTCCACTTT
>TRBV7-9|TRBD1|NA|TRBJ1-4
CASSLESAAGGREKLFF
TGTGCCAGCAGCTTAGAGTCCGCGGCAGGGGGACGGGAAAAACTGTTTTTT
>TRBV4-2|NA|NA|TRBJ2-3
CASSQGQRDTDTQYF
TGTGCCAGCAGCCAAGGCCAGCGAGACACAGATACGCAGTATTTT
>TRBV11-3|TRBD2|NA|TRBJ2-5
CASSLGGSGTGQETQYF
TGTGCCAGCAGCTTAGGAGGGAGCGGGACGGGTCAAGAGACCCAGTACTTC
>TRBV28|TRBD2|NA|TRBJ2-3
CASTSGVTDTQYF
TGTGCCAGCACTAGCGGTGTCACAGATACGCAGTATTTT
>TRBV10-3|NA|NA|TRBJ1-4
CAISEGQGGDEKLFF
TGTGCCATCAGTGAAGGGCAGGGCGGTGATGAAAAACTGTTTTTT
>TRBV3-1/TRBV3-2|NA|once|TRBJ1-5
CASSLRLGQPQHF
TGTGCCAGCAGCCTACGCTTGGGCCAGCCCCAGCATTTT
>TRBV18|NA|NA|TRBJ2-1
CASSSNQVYNEQFF
TGTGCCAGCTCATCAAATCAGGTCTACAATGAGCAGTTCTTC
>TRBV5-1|TRBD1|NA|TRBJ1-2
CASSLGQGLGGYTF
TGCGCCAGCAGCTTGGGACAGGGGCTAGGTGGCTACACCTTC
>TRBV11-1|TRBD2|NA|TRBJ2-1
CASSSQAGYNEQFF
TGTGCCAGCAGCTCCCAAGCGGGATACAATGAGCAGTTCTTC
>TRBV6-4|TRBD1|NA|TRBJ1-1
CASRRTGNTEAFF
TGTGCCAGCAGGAGGACAGGAAACACTGAAGCTTTCTTT
>TRBV6-6|NA|NA|TRBJ1-1
CASRPSGQLNTEAFF
TGTGCCAGCAGACCTTCCGGACAACTGAACACTGAAGCTTTCTTT
>TRBV29-1|NA|NA|TRBJ2-1
CSVEGRSSYNEQFF
TGCAGCGTTGAGGGCCGTAGCTCCTACAATGAGCAGTTCTTC
>TRBV6-5|NA|NA|TRBJ1-2
CASSPTGIKVYGYTF
TGTGCCAGCAGTCCCACAGGGATAAAAGTCTATGGCTACACCTTC
>TRBV30|NA|NA|TRBJ2-7
CASRIANLYEQYF
TGTGCCTCCAGGATCGCCAACCTCTACGAGCAGTACTTC
>TRBV13|NA|few|TRBJ2-5
CASSLRGTQYF
TGTGCCAGCAGCTTAAGAGGGACCCAGTACTTC
>TRBV5-5|NA|few|TRBJ1-1
CASRSTGPLMNTEAFF
TGTGCCAGCCGATCAACAGGGCCCCTAATGAACACTGAAGCTTTCTTT
>TRBV9|NA|NA|TRBJ2-1
CASSARGSYNEQFF
TGTGCCAGCAGCGCAAGGGGTTCCTACAATGAGCAGTTCTTC
>TRBV2|NA|NA|TRBJ2-7
CASSAGRYEQYF
TGTGCCAGCAGCGCAGGGCGCTACGAGCAGTACTTC
>TRBV12-3/TRBV12-4|NA|NA|TRBJ1-1
CASRITGNTEAFF
TGTGCCAGCAGGATAACAGGGAACACTGAAGCTTTCTTT
>TRBV10-3|NA|NA|TRBJ2-2
CAIRATDRVVGGELFF
TGTGCCATCAGAGCAACCGACCGGGTAGTAGGCGGGGAGCTGTTTTTT
>TRBV6-5|NA|NA|TRBJ1-2
CASGWYSSYGYTF
TGTGCCAGCGGGTGGTACAGTAGCTATGGCTACACCTTC
>TRBV9|TRBD2|NA|TRBJ2-1
CASSVAPGGREQFF
TGTGCCAGCAGCGTAGCTCCGGGAGGGCGTGAGCAGTTCTTC
>TRBV4-1|NA|NA|TRBJ1-5
CASSQGGGLVSNQPQHF
TGCGCCAGCAGCCAAGGTGGGGGACTCGTTAGCAATCAGCCCCAGCATTTT
>TRBV11-2|TRBD2|once|TRBJ2-1
CASSPLSGKRYNEQFF
TGTGCCAGCAGCCCCCTCAGCGGGAAACGATACAATGAGCAGTTCTTC
>TRBV6-2/TRBV6-3|TRBD2|NA|TRBJ2-3
CASSYGGGGRYTQYF
TGTGCCAGCAGTTACGGGGGGGGTGGACGATATACGCAGTATTTT